Listed here is a single T cell receptor beta chain. Sequenced by immunoSEQ multiplex PCR; TCRdb stores in-frame clones only, minus some. The sample has over a million clones; 96% are singletons. The sample is drawn from a study of shared clonotypes between healthy human individuals. In germline, CDR1 is MNHEY, CDR2 SMNVEV (reference sequence). With 3 bases clipped from V and 6 bases from J, the junction kept 6 bases outside the gene matches. The CDR3 consists of 15 residues. This clonotype was sampled from a man aged 25-45 years in good health. The source material was naive CD4+ T cells sorted from blood. Subset indicated: CD45RA+ positively selected. The chain is built from TRBV27 and TRBJ2-7, with TRBD2 matching over 12 bases. CDR3 coding DNA: TGTGCCAGCAGTTTCTACGCTAGCGGGAGGGCCGAGCAGTACTTC. Its protein product is CASSFYASGRAEQYF.